Each of the 27 T cell receptor beta chains below was sequenced from the same sample in a study of kidney transplant recipient with SARS-CoV-2 infection. Each CDR3 protein is one row after TCRdb ran MiXCR on the reads. The sample shows 250,000 or so distinct CDR3 sequences, around 30% of them seen only once. This specimen consisted of a blood sample, obtained at baseline and between days 110 and 120 from a kidney transplant recipient. These receptors came from a young adult male patient who had COVID-19 and was a kidney transplant recipient. Part of the T cells may come from the graft donor.

The sample holds many counts of this clonotype. J is TRBJ2-5 and V is TRBV7-9, with 8 bases aligning to TRBD2. The CDR3 length is 15 residues. Per germline, CDR1 SEHNR and CDR2 FQNEAQ (reference sequence). Unmatched junction bases numbered 7, after V lost 5 bases and J lost 2 bases. The chain's CDR3 is CASSRGGGGQETQYF. For the CDR3, the DNA is TGTGCCAGCAGCCGGGGGGGAGGAGGTCAAGAGACCCAGTACTTC.

This clonotype has at least ten counts. The chain links TRBV23-1 to TRBJ1-2; D is uncertain. TRBV23-1 is marked as an open reading frame, function uncertain. The CDR3 is 17 residues long. The germline V and J ends were trimmed by 5 bases and 4 bases, with 23 bases remaining between them. As DNA, the CDR3 is TGCGCCAGCAGTGGGTTAATGCTACGCAGAAAGACCTATGGCTACACCTTC. Amino acid sequence: CASSGLMLRRKTYGYTF.

This clonotype was seen a single time. Since a much larger clone is just one base distant, this may be a read error. The CDR3 ends on some other residue instead of the conserved phenylalanine or tryptophan, so this is likely a read error. CDR3 sequence: CASTGLAGGEQYL. For the CDR3, the DNA is TGTGCCAGCACGGGACTAGCGGGGGGCGAGCAGTACCTC. The chain uses TRBV2 and TRBJ2-7; 15 bases align to TRBD2. Germline lookup yields CDR1 SNHLY and CDR2 FYNNEI. V lost 7 bases and J lost 6; bases outside the gene matches: 1. The length of the CDR3 is 13 residues.

This clonotype was recorded at least ten times. The V gene is TRBV5-1, the J gene TRBJ1-3; 9 bases match TRBD1. After removal of 5 bases from V and 4 bases from J, the junction contained 4 bases not matched to a gene. The CDR3 extends over 14 amino acids. Germline V gene lookup returns CDR1 SGHRS and CDR2 YFSETQ. CDR3 residues: CASRGTGIGNTIYF. The CDR3 bases are TGCGCCAGCAGAGGGACAGGGATCGGAAACACCATATATTTT.

This sequence joins TRBV5-1 and TRBJ2-1, with TRBD1 matching over 7 bases. CDR1 and CDR2 (germline): SGHRS, YFSETQ. V trimming: 3 bases; J trimming: 4 bases; junction bases outside the gene matches: 7. The CDR3 is made up of 15 amino acids. DNA of the CDR3: TGCGCCAGCAGCTCCGACAGGGTTTTATACAATGAGCAGTTCTTC. Its translation: CASSSDRVLYNEQFF.

This clonotype showed up many times. This rearrangement joins TRBV12-3 or TRBV12-4 to TRBJ1-1; tentative D call: TRBD1 (5 bases). The CDR3 spans 13 residues. The V gene lost 6 bases and the J gene lost 5 bases, with 13 bases spanning the gap. CDR3 in amino acids: CASRFRVGTEAFF. For the CDR3, the DNA is TGTGCCAGCAGATTCAGGGTAGGAACTGAAGCTTTCTTT.

In regard to this clonotype: This may be a read error, as it is one base from a much larger clone. The V and J genes are TRBV3-1 and TRBJ1-2; D not resolved. The CDR3 has 17 amino acids. Germline loops: CDR1 LGHDT, CDR2 YNNKEL (reference sequence). CDR3 sequence (DNA): TGTGCCAGCAGCAAGATCGGCACCCTTCGAAAGACCTATGGCTACATCTTC. Translation: CASSKIGTLRKTYGYIF. The full variable domain, its missing parts supplied by reference TRBV3-1 and TRBJ1-2, is DTAVSQTPKYLVTQMGNDKSIKCEQNLGHDTMYWYKQDSKKFLKIMFSYNNKELIINETVPNRFSPKSPDKAHLNLHINSLELGDSAVYFCASSKIGTLRKTYGYIFGSGTRLTVV.

As regards this clonotype: This may be a read error: a much more frequent sequence differs by one nucleotide. The V call is TRBV12-2, the J call TRBJ1-2. TRBV12-2 is assigned pseudogene status. CDR3 length: 17 amino acids. For the CDR3, the DNA is TGTGCAAGTCGCATTCCTAAGGCTCCACGAAAGACCTATGGCTACACCTTC. Encoded protein: CASRIPKAPRKTYGYTF.

This clonotype was seen at least ten times. The chain has TRBV15 and TRBJ2-7; a weak D match, TRBD1 (6 bases). Germline CDR1 and CDR2: LNHNV and YYDKDF (reference sequence). The CDR3 totals 15 residues. V dropped 0 bases and J dropped 2 bases, with 11 bases sitting between them. The CDR3 region is CATSREVTGAYEQYF. DNA of the CDR3: TGTGCCACCAGCAGAGAGGTGACAGGAGCCTACGAGCAGTACTTC.

This clonotype came up many times. The rearrangement uses TRBV28 and TRBJ1-2; the D gene is possibly TRBD1 (5 bases). The germline V and J ends were trimmed by 3 bases and 1 base, with 9 bases remaining between them. Germline CDR1 and CDR2: MDHEN and SYDVKM. This CDR3 has 14 amino acids. CDR3 residues: CASSFRGFNYGYTF. CDR3 nucleotide sequence: TGTGCCAGCAGTTTTCGGGGGTTTAACTATGGCTACACCTTC.

This clonotype was observed at least ten times. This rearrangement joins TRBV7-9 to TRBJ1-2; D gene unclear. The germline V gene encodes CDR1 SEHNR and CDR2 FQNEAQ (reference sequence). V dropped 5 bases and J dropped 2 bases, with 9 bases sitting between them. The CDR3 covers 13 residues. The CDR3 DNA reads TGTGCCAGCAGCCCACAGAAGAACTATGGCTACACCTTC. Translating it yields CASSPQKNYGYTF.

The sample holds many counts of this clonotype. The rearrangement uses TRBV20-1 and TRBJ2-7; 8 bases map to TRBD1. Germline lookup yields CDR1 DFQATT and CDR2 SNEGSKA (reference sequence). The J segment lost 1 base and the V segment lost 1 base, leaving 3 bases of the junction unmatched. The CDR3 extends over 14 amino acids. The CDR3 nucleotides are TGCAGTGCTAGAGCTGGACAGGGTTCCTACGAGCAGTACTTC. It translates to CSARAGQGSYEQYF.

Details on this clonotype: This may be a read error: a much more frequent sequence differs by one nucleotide. The chain combines TRBV19 with TRBJ1-1; 8 nucleotides line up with TRBD1. After removal of 8 bases from V and 4 bases from J, the junction contained 6 bases not matched to a gene. CDR1 and CDR2 (germline): LNHDA, SQIVND (reference sequence). This CDR3 region has 13 residues. In nucleotides, the CDR3 is TGTGCCAGTGAGGACAGGGCGAGCACTGAAGCTTTCTTT. Protein sequence: CASEDRASTEAFF.

Comments on this clonotype: One base away lies a much larger clone, so this may be a sequencing read error. The chain is built from TRBV5-3 and TRBJ1-2; a possible D gene is TRBD1 (6 bases). TRBV5-3 is annotated as an ORF whose role is uncertain. Trimming shortened V by 10 bases and J by 4 bases, and 26 bases separated the two germline ends. The CDR3 sequence is 16 residues long. The DNA for the CDR3 is TGTGCCGGACAGAAATCAGTGGTGAGAAAGACCTATGGCTACACCTTC. This codes for CAGQKSVVRKTYGYTF.

The table lists this clonotype with many counts. V is TRBV11-2 and J is TRBJ2-1, with 14 bases matching TRBD2. The CDR3 consists of 17 residues. After removal of 5 bases from V and 9 bases from J, the junction contained 12 bases not matched to a gene. Germline CDR1 is SGHAT and CDR2 is FQNNGV. The CDR3 spells CASSHDSGLAGGGEQFF. The CDR3, as DNA: TGTGCCAGCAGCCATGACTCAGGACTAGCGGGAGGCGGTGAGCAGTTCTTC.

This sequence joins TRBV5-1 and TRBJ2-3, with D perhaps TRBD1 or TRBD2 (5 bases each). The germline V gene has CDR1 SGHRS and CDR2 YFSETQ. V lost 8 bases and J lost 2, with 12 bases in between. The CDR3 consists of 13 residues. CDR3 protein: CARSTGTTDTQYF. For the CDR3, the DNA is TGCGCCAGAAGCACGGGGACCACAGATACGCAGTATTTT. The full variable domain, rest sourced from reference TRBV5-1 and TRBJ2-3, is KAGVTQTPRYLIKTRGQQVTLSCSPISGHRSVSWYQQTPGQGLQFLFEYFSETQRNKGNFPGRFSGRQFSNSRSEMNVSTLELGDSALYLCARSTGTTDTQYFGPGTRLTVL.

With respect to this clonotype: A read error may be the cause here, since a much bigger clone is one base away. V gene TRBV19 combines with J gene TRBJ2-5; a weak D match, TRBD2 (5 bases). The CDR3 is 14 amino acids. Germline-derived CDR1 and CDR2 are LNHDA and SQIVND (reference sequence). The CDR3 DNA follows: TGTGCCAGTAGTAGGCTCGGGGAGTCAGAGACCCAGAACTTC. Protein product: CASSRLGESETQNF.

Points on this clonotype: Just one base apart from a much larger clone, this may be a read error. Without the conserved terminal phenylalanine or tryptophan, this CDR3 likely stems from a read error. The chain uses TRBV24-1 and TRBJ1-2; D is ambiguous. Trimming stripped 6 bases from V and 4 bases from J, with 23 bases between. Germline V lookup: CDR1 KGHDR, CDR2 SFDVKD. The CDR3 has 17 amino acids. CDR3 region: CATSFAHSTRKTYGYTL. Here the CDR3 DNA reads TGTGCCACCAGTTTTGCTCATAGTACCAGAAAGACCTATGGCTACACCCTC.

The table lists this clonotype with many counts. The chain joins TRBV19 to TRBJ1-2; tentative D call: TRBD1 (5 bases). The CDR3 is 17 residues long. The V and J ends lost 5 bases and 4 bases respectively, with 23 bases between them. Germline lookup yields CDR1 LNHDA and CDR2 SQIVND (reference sequence). The CDR3 sequence is CASSPIRTNRKTYGYTF. The CDR3 region has the DNA TGTGCCAGTAGTCCTATCAGGACAAATCGAAAGACCTATGGCTACACCTTC. Using reference TRBV19 and TRBJ1-2 for the parts outside the CDR3, the full variable domain is DGGITQSPKYLFRKEGQNVTLSCEQNLNHDAMYWYRQDPGQGLRLIYYSQIVNDFQKGDIAEGYSVSREKKESFPLTVTSAQKNPTAFYLCASSPIRTNRKTYGYTFGSGTRLTVV.

The chain joins TRBV14 to TRBJ2-3, with TRBD1 as a possible D gene (5 bases). The CDR3 runs to 13 residues. Germline V lookup: CDR1 SGHDN, CDR2 FVKESK. With 8 bases removed from V and 10 bases from J, the gap between germline ends came to 19 bases. The CDR3 here is CASGPGRAPAQYF. The CDR3 DNA reads TGTGCCAGCGGCCCAGGGCGAGCTCCGGCGCAGTATTTT. Full variable domain (missing parts from reference TRBV14 and TRBJ2-3): EAGVTQFPSHSVIEKGQTVTLRCDPISGHDNLYWYRRVMGKEIKFLLHFVKESKQDESGMPNNRFLAERTGGTYSTLKVQPAELEDSGVYFCASGPGRAPAQYFGPGTRLTVL.

This clonotype was detected ten times or more. The chain carries TRBV19 and TRBJ1-2; D is ambiguous. The CDR3 spans 17 residues. Trimming took off 4 bases at V and 4 bases at J, with 22 bases between the two ends. Germline CDR1 and CDR2: LNHDA and SQIVND (reference sequence). The CDR3 spells CASSKGLTNRKTYGYTF. The CDR3 region has the DNA TGTGCCAGTAGTAAGGGTTTGACAAATCGAAAGACCTATGGCTACACCTTC.

The sample holds a few counts of this clonotype. The chain joins TRBV9 to TRBJ2-5; D perhaps matches TRBD2 (7 bases). The V and J ends lost 0 bases and 5 bases respectively, with 11 bases between them. From germline, CDR1 is SGDLS and CDR2 YYNGEE. The CDR3 sequence is 14 residues long. The CDR3 sequence is CASSVGKGGETQYF. DNA of the CDR3: TGTGCCAGCAGCGTAGGGAAGGGGGGGGAGACCCAGTACTTC.

This clonotype appeared once. With a much larger clone just one base away, this may be a read error. This chain links TRBV7-2 with TRBJ1-1; D is unclear. The CDR3 has 14 residues. From germline, CDR1 is SGHTA and CDR2 FQGNSA. Trimming took off 7 bases at V and 3 bases at J, with 15 bases between the two ends. For the CDR3, the DNA is TGTGCCAGCAACCGACTGCCACTCCACACTGAAGCTTTCTTT. Translation gives CASNRLPLHTEAFF.

This clonotype appeared a single time. A much larger clone lies one base from this, so it may be a read error. This chain joins TRBV6-5 and TRBJ2-5; D tentatively reads TRBD1 or TRBD2 (5 bases each). CDR1 is MNHEY, CDR2 SVGAGI, per germline. V was pared by 8 bases and J by 5 bases, with 18 bases between. The CDR3 runs 14 residues. The CDR3 spells CASSSGTPGETQYF. The CDR3 bases are TGTGCCAGCTCCTCTGGGACCCCCGGGGAGACCCAGTACTTC.

Notes on this clonotype: A much larger clone differs by one base, so this may be a read error. The CDR3 ends on some other residue instead of the conserved phenylalanine or tryptophan, so this is likely a read error. The limits of the CDR3 on the DNA are not certain, so only TCRdb's listed CDR3 is given. The V call is TRBV29-1, the J call TRBJ2-4; the table's D call TRBD1 went unverified against the DNA. CDR1 and CDR2 from the germline V gene are SQVTM and ANQGSEA. With termini counted, the CDR3 has 15 amino acids. The CDR3 spells CSVEGGTGEYAFSYL.

Details on this clonotype: A much larger clonotype is one base distant, so this may be a read error. V is TRBV5-1 and J is TRBJ1-1; no firm D call. Germline lookup yields CDR1 SGHRS and CDR2 YFSETQ. Deletions cut 3 bases from V and 0 bases from J, with 15 bases between. This CDR3 spans 16 amino acids. The CDR3 DNA reads TGCGCCAGCAGCTCGGATTCGAGGGCTTTGAACACTGAAGCTTTCTTT. Protein sequence: CASSSDSRALNTEAFF.

This clonotype has at least ten counts. This chain connects TRBV11-2 to TRBJ1-2; no firm D call. From germline, CDR1 is SGHAT and CDR2 FQNNGV. This CDR3 region has 17 residues. V shed 5 bases and J shed 4 bases, with 23 bases lying between them. CDR3 protein: CASSHGVTSRKTYGYTF. The CDR3, as DNA: TGTGCCAGCAGCCACGGGGTAACAAGCAGAAAGACCTATGGCTACACCTTC. The whole variable domain, remainder taken from reference TRBV11-2 and TRBJ1-2, is EAGVAQSPRYKIIEKRQSVAFWCNPISGHATLYWYQQILGQGPKLLIQFQNNGVVDDSQLPKDRFSAERLKGVDSTLKIQPAKLEDSAVYLCASSHGVTSRKTYGYTFGSGTRLTVV.